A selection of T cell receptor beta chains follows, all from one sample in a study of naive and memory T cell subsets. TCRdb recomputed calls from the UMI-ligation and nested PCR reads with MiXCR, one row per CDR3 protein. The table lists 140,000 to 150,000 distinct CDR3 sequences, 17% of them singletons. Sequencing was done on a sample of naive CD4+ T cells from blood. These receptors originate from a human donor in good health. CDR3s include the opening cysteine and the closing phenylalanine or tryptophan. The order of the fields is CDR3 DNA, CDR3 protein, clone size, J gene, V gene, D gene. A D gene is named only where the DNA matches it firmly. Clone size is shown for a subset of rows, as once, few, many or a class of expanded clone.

DNA: TGCAGCGCCCTGGGCGTCCGGGGAAGAACAGATACGCAGTATTTT; CDR3: CSALGVRGRTDTQYF; size: few; J: TRBJ2-3; V: TRBV29-1; D: NA
DNA: TGTGCCAGCAGTGAGCAGGGCAACTATGGCTACACCTTC; CDR3: CASSEQGNYGYTF; size: few; J: TRBJ1-2; V: TRBV6-5; D: NA
DNA: TGCAGTGCTAGAGTCGCCCCGAGTCCCTACAATGAGCAGTTCTTC; CDR3: CSARVAPSPYNEQFF; size: NA; J: TRBJ2-1; V: TRBV20-1; D: NA
DNA: TGTGCCAGCAGTCCCAAAGCGTTCTACGAGCAGTACTTC; CDR3: CASSPKAFYEQYF; size: NA; J: TRBJ2-7; V: TRBV12-3/TRBV12-4; D: NA
DNA: TGCGCCAGCAGCTTTTATCGGCGGGGGAACACCGGGGAGCTGTTTTTT; CDR3: CASSFYRRGNTGELFF; size: few; J: TRBJ2-2; V: TRBV5-1; D: NA
DNA: TGTGCCAGCAGCTTAACAGGGGGAGGCTCTGGGGCCAACGTCCTGACTTTC; CDR3: CASSLTGGGSGANVLTF; size: NA; J: TRBJ2-6; V: TRBV7-2; D: TRBD1
DNA: TGCAGTGCTAGAGGGGGGTCCTACAATGAGCAGTTCTTC; CDR3: CSARGGSYNEQFF; size: few; J: TRBJ2-1; V: TRBV20-1; D: NA
DNA: TGTGCCAGCAGCTTAAAGGGTGCCGATACGCAGTATTTT; CDR3: CASSLKGADTQYF; size: NA; J: TRBJ2-3; V: TRBV7-3; D: NA
DNA: TGTGCCAGCAGCTCCAGACAGGGGGGGACTGAAGCTTTCTTT; CDR3: CASSSRQGGTEAFF; size: few; J: TRBJ1-1; V: TRBV9; D: TRBD1
DNA: TGCGCCAGCAGCTCGGGACTGGATAATTCACCCCTCCACTTT; CDR3: CASSSGLDNSPLHF; size: few; J: TRBJ1-6; V: TRBV5-1; D: NA
DNA: TGTGCCACCAGTGAGCCCGACAGCCCGAGCTACAATGAGCAGTTCTTC; CDR3: CATSEPDSPSYNEQFF; size: NA; J: TRBJ2-1; V: TRBV24-1; D: NA
DNA: TGCAGTGCCTATAGGGACAGGCACTATGGCTACACCTTC; CDR3: CSAYRDRHYGYTF; size: few; J: TRBJ1-2; V: TRBV20-1; D: TRBD1
DNA: TGCGCCAGCAGCTTCGCAGGGATCGGCACCGGGGAGCTGTTTTTT; CDR3: CASSFAGIGTGELFF; size: NA; J: TRBJ2-2; V: TRBV5-1; D: NA
DNA: TGTGCCATCTTGAGGACTAGCGGGGCGGGCGAGCAGTACTTC; CDR3: CAILRTSGAGEQYF; size: NA; J: TRBJ2-7; V: TRBV10-3; D: TRBD2
DNA: TGTGCCAGCAGCCAAAACTTGGGCGGGAGGACAAACACCGGGGAGCTGTTTTTT; CDR3: CASSQNLGGRTNTGELFF; size: NA; J: TRBJ2-2; V: TRBV3-1; D: TRBD2
DNA: TGCAGTGCTTCGGCCACCGCTAACTATGGCTACACCTTC; CDR3: CSASATANYGYTF; size: NA; J: TRBJ1-2; V: TRBV20-1; D: NA
DNA: TGTGCCAGCAGCCCAATACAGGGGCGAACCTACAATGAGCAGTTCTTC; CDR3: CASSPIQGRTYNEQFF; size: NA; J: TRBJ2-1; V: TRBV7-9; D: TRBD1
DNA: TGCAGCGGTGGCAGTTTCTCCTACGAGCAGTACTTC; CDR3: CSGGSFSYEQYF; size: few; J: TRBJ2-7; V: TRBV29-1; D: NA
DNA: TGTGCCATCACGGGGGAGCCCGCTGGGGCCAACGTCCTGACTTTC; CDR3: CAITGEPAGANVLTF; size: NA; J: TRBJ2-6; V: TRBV10-3; D: NA
DNA: TGTGCCAGCAGTACGCCCGAACAGGCCATAAGCACAGATACGCAGTATTTT; CDR3: CASSTPEQAISTDTQYF; size: NA; J: TRBJ2-3; V: TRBV6-6; D: NA
DNA: TGTGCCAGTAGTGAGGGTGCGGGGTATAATTCACCCCTCCACTTT; CDR3: CASSEGAGYNSPLHF; size: NA; J: TRBJ1-6; V: TRBV6-5; D: NA
DNA: TGTGCCAGTAGCGTGGGACTAGCGGTCCTCGAGACCCAGTACTTC; CDR3: CASSVGLAVLETQYF; size: NA; J: TRBJ2-5; V: TRBV19; D: TRBD2
DNA: TGTGCCAGCAGCTTAGTAAGGGCACAGGAAGCTTTCTTT; CDR3: CASSLVRAQEAFF; size: NA; J: TRBJ1-1; V: TRBV7-2; D: NA
DNA: TGTGCCATCAGCGGAAGCGCTATTATCGGATACGAGCAGTACTTC; CDR3: CAISGSAIIGYEQYF; size: NA; J: TRBJ2-7; V: TRBV10-3; D: NA
DNA: TGCAGTCCAACCAACAATCCTGCAACTAATGAAAAACTGTTTTTT; CDR3: CSPTNNPATNEKLFF; size: few; J: TRBJ1-4; V: TRBV20-1; D: NA
DNA: TGTGCCAGCAGTTTTACCAAAACCTACGAGCAGTACTTC; CDR3: CASSFTKTYEQYF; size: few; J: TRBJ2-7; V: TRBV28; D: NA
DNA: TGCGCCAGCAGCGAACAGGGCATCCAAGAGACCCAGTACTTC; CDR3: CASSEQGIQETQYF; size: few; J: TRBJ2-5; V: TRBV5-1; D: NA
DNA: TGTGCCAGTGGGGATTATGGGGCCCAGGATGAGCAGTTCTTC; CDR3: CASGDYGAQDEQFF; size: NA; J: TRBJ2-1; V: TRBV19; D: NA
DNA: TGTGCCAGCAGTGAAAACGGGGCCAGGGAGGGCGAGCAGTACTTC; CDR3: CASSENGAREGEQYF; size: NA; J: TRBJ2-7; V: TRBV2; D: TRBD2
DNA: TGTGCCATCAGTGAGTCCCCTAACTATGGCTACACCTTC; CDR3: CAISESPNYGYTF; size: NA; J: TRBJ1-2; V: TRBV10-3; D: NA
DNA: TGTGCCAGCAGGGTGAGGGCTAGCGACGACAGGCGCCAGTACTTC; CDR3: CASRVRASDDRRQYF; size: NA; J: TRBJ2-5; V: TRBV6-1; D: NA
DNA: TGCAGTGCGCAGAAGGGGGACTACCGAGAGACCCAGTACTTC; CDR3: CSAQKGDYRETQYF; size: few; J: TRBJ2-5; V: TRBV20-1; D: NA
DNA: TGTGCCATCAGTACTTCCGGACTAGCGGGGCCTTACGAGCAGTACTTC; CDR3: CAISTSGLAGPYEQYF; size: few; J: TRBJ2-7; V: TRBV10-3; D: TRBD2
DNA: TGTGCCACCAGTGACCCGGGACAGGGGAACTACGAGCAGTACTTC; CDR3: CATSDPGQGNYEQYF; size: few; J: TRBJ2-7; V: TRBV24-1; D: TRBD1
DNA: TGTGCCAGCTCACGCCTATCGGCTAGCGGTTCCTCCTACAATGAGCAGTTCTTC; CDR3: CASSRLSASGSSYNEQFF; size: few; J: TRBJ2-1; V: TRBV18; D: TRBD2
DNA: TGCAGTGGACGAAGGAGGGGCAATGAGCAGTTCTTC; CDR3: CSGRRRGNEQFF; size: few; J: TRBJ2-1; V: TRBV20-1; D: NA
DNA: TGCGCCAGCAGCTTTGCTGGCGAAAAGGTCACAGATACGCAGTATTTT; CDR3: CASSFAGEKVTDTQYF; size: few; J: TRBJ2-3; V: TRBV5-1; D: NA
DNA: TGTGCCAGCAGGCGGGACGGAGAGACCCAGTACTTC; CDR3: CASRRDGETQYF; size: NA; J: TRBJ2-5; V: TRBV7-9; D: NA
DNA: TGTGCCAGCAGTTTAGCTCCGGGGGACAATCAGCCCCAGCATTTT; CDR3: CASSLAPGDNQPQHF; size: NA; J: TRBJ1-5; V: TRBV12-3/TRBV12-4; D: NA
DNA: TGTGCCAGCAGTTATACCACCACCTACGAGCAGTACTTC; CDR3: CASSYTTTYEQYF; size: NA; J: TRBJ2-7; V: TRBV6-2/TRBV6-3; D: NA
DNA: TGTGCCAGCGGACTGCTGTCTGGCTATGGCTACACCTTC; CDR3: CASGLLSGYGYTF; size: NA; J: TRBJ1-2; V: TRBV2; D: NA
DNA: TGCAGCGTCAGCACAGGATCCAATGAGCAGTTCTTC; CDR3: CSVSTGSNEQFF; size: few; J: TRBJ2-1; V: TRBV29-1; D: NA
DNA: TGCAGTGCTAGGAGTCCGACAGGGGGCGGGGAGACCCAGTACTTC; CDR3: CSARSPTGGGETQYF; size: few; J: TRBJ2-5; V: TRBV20-1; D: TRBD1
DNA: TGCGCCAGCAGTGATCGCGGGACTAGCAGGCCCTACGAGCAGTACTTC; CDR3: CASSDRGTSRPYEQYF; size: few; J: TRBJ2-7; V: TRBV10-1; D: TRBD2